This T cell receptor beta chain was captured in a study of blood T cells in healthy people across ages. Per the germline V gene, CDR1 is SGHTA and CDR2 is FQGTGA. The V gene end was trimmed by 5 bases and the J gene end by 4 bases; junction bases not matched to a gene: 8. The CDR3 runs 15 residues. A sample-barcoded 5' primer and a J-beta primer mix were used in a second PCR of roughly 7 to 11 cycles. TCRdb itself ran the 5' RACE reads through MiXCR, one entry per CDR3 protein. The sample holds under 1 million distinct CDR3 sequences, 40% to 50% seen once. The sequenced material came from blood. V is TRBV7-3 and J is TRBJ2-1; 7 positions agree with TRBD1. The receptor was isolated from a man between 60 and 75 years old in good health. In DNA form, the CDR3 reads TGTGCCAGCAGCGGATCGGGACAGTCATACAATGAGCAGTTCTTC. Its translation is CASSGSGQSYNEQFF.